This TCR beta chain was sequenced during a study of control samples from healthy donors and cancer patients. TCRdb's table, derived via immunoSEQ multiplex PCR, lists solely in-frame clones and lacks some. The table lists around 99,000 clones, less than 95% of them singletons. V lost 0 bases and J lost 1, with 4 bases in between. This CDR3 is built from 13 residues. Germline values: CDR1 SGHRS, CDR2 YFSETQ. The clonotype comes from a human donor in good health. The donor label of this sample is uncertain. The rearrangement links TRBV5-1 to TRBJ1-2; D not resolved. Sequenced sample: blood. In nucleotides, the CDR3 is TGCGCCAGCAGCTTGGGAGATAACTATGGCTACACCTTC. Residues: CASSLGDNYGYTF.